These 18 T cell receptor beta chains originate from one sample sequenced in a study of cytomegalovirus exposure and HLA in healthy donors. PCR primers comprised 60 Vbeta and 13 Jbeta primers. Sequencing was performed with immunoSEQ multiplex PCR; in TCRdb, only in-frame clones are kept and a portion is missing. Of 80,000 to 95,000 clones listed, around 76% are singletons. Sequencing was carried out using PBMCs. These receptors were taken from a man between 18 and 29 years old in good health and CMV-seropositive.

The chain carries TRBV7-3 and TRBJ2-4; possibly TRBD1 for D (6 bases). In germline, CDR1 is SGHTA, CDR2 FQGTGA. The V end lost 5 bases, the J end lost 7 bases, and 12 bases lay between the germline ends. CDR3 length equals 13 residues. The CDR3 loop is CASSAGQLNIQYF. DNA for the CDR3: TGTGCCAGCAGCGCTGGACAGCTGAACATTCAGTACTTC. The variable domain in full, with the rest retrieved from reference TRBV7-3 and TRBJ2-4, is GAGVSQTPSNKVTEKGKYVELRCDPISGHTALYWYRQSLGQGPEFLIYFQGTGAADDSGLPNDRFFAVRPEGSVSTLKIQRTERGDSAVYLCASSAGQLNIQYFGAGTRLSVL.

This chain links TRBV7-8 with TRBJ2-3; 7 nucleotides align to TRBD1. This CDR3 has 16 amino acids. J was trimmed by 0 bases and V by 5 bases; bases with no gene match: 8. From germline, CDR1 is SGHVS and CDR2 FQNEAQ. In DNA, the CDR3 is TGTGCCAGCAGCCTCGGGACAGCTATTAGCACAGATACGCAGTATTTT. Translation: CASSLGTAISTDTQYF.

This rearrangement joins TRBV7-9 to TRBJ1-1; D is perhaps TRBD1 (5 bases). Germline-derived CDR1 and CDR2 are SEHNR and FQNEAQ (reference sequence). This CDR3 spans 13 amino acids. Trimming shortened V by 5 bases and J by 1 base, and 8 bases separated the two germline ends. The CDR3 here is CASSPGANTEAFF. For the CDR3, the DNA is TGTGCCAGCAGCCCTGGGGCGAACACTGAAGCTTTCTTT.

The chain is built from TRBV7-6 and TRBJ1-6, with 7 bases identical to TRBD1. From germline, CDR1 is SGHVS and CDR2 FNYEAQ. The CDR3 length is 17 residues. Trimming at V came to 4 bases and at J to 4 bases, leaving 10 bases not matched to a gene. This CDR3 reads CASSSTPGQPYNSPLHF. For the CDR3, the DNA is TGTGCCAGCAGCTCCACACCGGGACAGCCATATAATTCACCCCTCCACTTT.

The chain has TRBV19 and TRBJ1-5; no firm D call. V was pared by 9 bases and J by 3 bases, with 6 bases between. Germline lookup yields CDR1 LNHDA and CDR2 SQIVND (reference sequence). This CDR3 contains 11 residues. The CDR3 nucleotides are TGTGCCAGCGGGTACAATCAGCCCCAGCATTTT. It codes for CASGYNQPQHF.

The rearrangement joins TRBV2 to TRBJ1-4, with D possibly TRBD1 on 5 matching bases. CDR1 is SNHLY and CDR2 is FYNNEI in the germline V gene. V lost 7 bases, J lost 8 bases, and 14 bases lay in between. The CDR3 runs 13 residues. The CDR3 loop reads CASNGGGGEKLFF. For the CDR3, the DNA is TGTGCCAGCAACGGGGGGGGAGGCGAAAAACTGTTTTTT.

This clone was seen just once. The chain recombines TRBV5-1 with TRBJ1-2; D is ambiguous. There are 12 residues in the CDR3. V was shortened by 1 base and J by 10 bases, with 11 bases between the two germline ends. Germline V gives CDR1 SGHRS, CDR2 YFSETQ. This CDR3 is CASSLHSQTYTF. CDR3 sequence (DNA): TGCGCCAGCAGCTTGCACAGCCAAACCTACACCTTC.

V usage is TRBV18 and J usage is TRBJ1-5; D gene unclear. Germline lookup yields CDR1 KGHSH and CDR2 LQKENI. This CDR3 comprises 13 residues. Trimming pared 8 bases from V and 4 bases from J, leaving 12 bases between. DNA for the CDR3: TGTGCCAGCACGCGAGAGAAGAATCAGCCCCAGCATTTT. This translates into CASTREKNQPQHF. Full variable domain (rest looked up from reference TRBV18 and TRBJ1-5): NAGVMQNPRHLVRRRGQEARLRCSPMKGHSHVYWYRQLPEEGLKFMVYLQKENIIDESGMPKERFSAEFPKEGPSILRIQQVVRGDSAAYFCASTREKNQPQHFGDGTRLSIL.

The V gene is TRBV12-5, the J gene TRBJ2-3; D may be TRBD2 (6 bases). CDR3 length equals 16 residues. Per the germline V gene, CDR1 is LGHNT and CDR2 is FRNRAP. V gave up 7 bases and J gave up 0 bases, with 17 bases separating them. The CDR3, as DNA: TGTGCTAGTGCCCTCCCCGGGAGCGGGAGCACAGATACGCAGTATTTT. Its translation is CASALPGSGSTDTQYF.

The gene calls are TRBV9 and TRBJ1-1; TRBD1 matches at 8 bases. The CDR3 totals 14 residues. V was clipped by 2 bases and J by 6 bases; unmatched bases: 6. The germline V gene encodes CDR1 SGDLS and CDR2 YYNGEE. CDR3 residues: CASSVQGAVSEAFF. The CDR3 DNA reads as TGTGCCAGCAGCGTGCAGGGGGCAGTCTCTGAAGCTTTCTTT.

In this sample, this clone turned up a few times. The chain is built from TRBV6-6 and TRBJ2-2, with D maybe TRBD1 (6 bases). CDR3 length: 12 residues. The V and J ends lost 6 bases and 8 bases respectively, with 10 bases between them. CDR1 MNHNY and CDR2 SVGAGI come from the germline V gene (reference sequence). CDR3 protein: CASRGAGGELFF. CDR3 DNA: TGTGCCAGCAGGGGGGCCGGGGGGGAGCTGTTTTTT.

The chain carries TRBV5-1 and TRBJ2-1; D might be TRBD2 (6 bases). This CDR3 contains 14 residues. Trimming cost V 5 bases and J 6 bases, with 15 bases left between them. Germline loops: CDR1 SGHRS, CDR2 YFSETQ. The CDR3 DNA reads TGCGCCAGCAGGTCCGGGACTGGGGGCAATGAGCAGTTCTTC. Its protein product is CASRSGTGGNEQFF. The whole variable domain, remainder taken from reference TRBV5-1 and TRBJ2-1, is KAGVTQTPRYLIKTRGQQVTLSCSPISGHRSVSWYQQTPGQGLQFLFEYFSETQRNKGNFPGRFSGRQFSNSRSEMNVSTLELGDSALYLCASRSGTGGNEQFFGPGTRLTVL.

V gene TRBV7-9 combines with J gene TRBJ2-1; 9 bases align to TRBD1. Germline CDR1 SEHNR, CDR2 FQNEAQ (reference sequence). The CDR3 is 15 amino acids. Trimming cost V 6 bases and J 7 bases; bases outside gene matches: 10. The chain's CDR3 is CASRTPGQGLNEQFF. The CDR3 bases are TGTGCCAGCAGGACCCCCGGACAGGGGTTAAATGAGCAGTTCTTC.

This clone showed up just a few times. This CDR3 reads CASSPYRGDTQYF. Here the CDR3 DNA reads TGTGCCAGCAGCCCCTACAGGGGGGATACGCAGTATTTT. This rearrangement joins TRBV7-3 to TRBJ2-3, with 8 bases identical to TRBD1. V lost 5 bases, J lost 6 bases, and 4 bases stayed unmatched. Germline values: CDR1 SGHTA, CDR2 FQGTGA. CDR3 length: 13 residues.

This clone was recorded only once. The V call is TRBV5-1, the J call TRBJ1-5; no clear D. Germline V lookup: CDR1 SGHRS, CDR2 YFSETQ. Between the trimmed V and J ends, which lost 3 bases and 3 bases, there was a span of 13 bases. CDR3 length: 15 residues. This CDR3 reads CASSSEPGANQPQHF. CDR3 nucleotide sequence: TGCGCCAGCAGCTCGGAGCCGGGTGCCAATCAGCCCCAGCATTTT.

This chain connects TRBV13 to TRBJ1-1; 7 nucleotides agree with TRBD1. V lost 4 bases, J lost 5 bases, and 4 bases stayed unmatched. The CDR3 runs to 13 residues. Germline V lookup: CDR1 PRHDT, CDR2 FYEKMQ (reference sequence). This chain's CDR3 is CASSYTGATEAFF. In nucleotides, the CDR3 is TGTGCCAGCAGCTATACAGGGGCGACTGAAGCTTTCTTT.

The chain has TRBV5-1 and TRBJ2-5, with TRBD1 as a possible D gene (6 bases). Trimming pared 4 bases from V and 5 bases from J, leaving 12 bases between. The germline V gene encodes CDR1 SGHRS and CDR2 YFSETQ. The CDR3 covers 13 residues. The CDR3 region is CASSEQGSETQYF. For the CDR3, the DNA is TGCGCCAGCAGCGAACAGGGTTCCGAGACCCAGTACTTC. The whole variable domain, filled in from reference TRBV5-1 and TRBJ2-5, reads KAGVTQTPRYLIKTRGQQVTLSCSPISGHRSVSWYQQTPGQGLQFLFEYFSETQRNKGNFPGRFSGRQFSNSRSEMNVSTLELGDSALYLCASSEQGSETQYFGPGTRLLVL.

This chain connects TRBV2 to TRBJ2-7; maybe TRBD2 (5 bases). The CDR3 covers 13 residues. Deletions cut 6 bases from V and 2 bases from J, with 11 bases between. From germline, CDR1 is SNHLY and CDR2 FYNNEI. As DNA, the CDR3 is TGTGCCAGCAGCCTTTTGGAGGCCTACGAGCAGTACTTC. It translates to CASSLLEAYEQYF.